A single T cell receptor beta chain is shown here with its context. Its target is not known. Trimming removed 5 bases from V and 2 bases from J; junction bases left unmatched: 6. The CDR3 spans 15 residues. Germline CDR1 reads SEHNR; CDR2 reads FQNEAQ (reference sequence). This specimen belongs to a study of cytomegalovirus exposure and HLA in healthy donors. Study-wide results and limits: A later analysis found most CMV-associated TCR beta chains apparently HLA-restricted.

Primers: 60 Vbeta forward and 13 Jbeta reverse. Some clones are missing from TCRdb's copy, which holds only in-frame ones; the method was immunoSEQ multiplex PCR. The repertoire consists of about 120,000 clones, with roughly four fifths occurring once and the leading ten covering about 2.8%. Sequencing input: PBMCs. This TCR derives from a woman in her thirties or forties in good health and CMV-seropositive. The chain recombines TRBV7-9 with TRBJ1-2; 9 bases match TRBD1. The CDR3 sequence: CASSVTGTGNYGYTF. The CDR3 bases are TGTGCCAGCAGCGTAACCGGGACAGGGAACTATGGCTACACCTTC.